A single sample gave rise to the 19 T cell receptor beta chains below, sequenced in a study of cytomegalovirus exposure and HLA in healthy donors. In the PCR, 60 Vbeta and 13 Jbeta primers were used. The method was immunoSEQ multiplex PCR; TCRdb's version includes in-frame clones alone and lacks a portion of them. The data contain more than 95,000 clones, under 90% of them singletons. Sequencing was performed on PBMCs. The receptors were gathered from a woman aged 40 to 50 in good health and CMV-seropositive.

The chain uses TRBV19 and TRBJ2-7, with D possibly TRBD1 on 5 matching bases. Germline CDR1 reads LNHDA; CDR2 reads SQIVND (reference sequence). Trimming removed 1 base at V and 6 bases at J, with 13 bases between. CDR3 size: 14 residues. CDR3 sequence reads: CASSIAKGASEQYF. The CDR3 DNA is TGTGCCAGTAGTATAGCTAAAGGGGCCTCCGAGCAGTACTTC.

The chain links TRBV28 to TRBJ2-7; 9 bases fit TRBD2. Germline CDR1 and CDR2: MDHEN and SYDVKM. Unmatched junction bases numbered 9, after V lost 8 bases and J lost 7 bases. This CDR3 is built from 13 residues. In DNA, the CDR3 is TGTGCCAGCGGAACCGGGACTAGCTGGGAGCAGTACTTC. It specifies CASGTGTSWEQYF.

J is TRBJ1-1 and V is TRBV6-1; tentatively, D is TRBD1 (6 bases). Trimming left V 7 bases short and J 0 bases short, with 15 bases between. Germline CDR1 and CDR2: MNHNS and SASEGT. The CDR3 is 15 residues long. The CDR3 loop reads CASIFTGTMNTEAFF. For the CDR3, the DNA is TGTGCCAGCATATTTACAGGGACTATGAACACTGAAGCTTTCTTT.

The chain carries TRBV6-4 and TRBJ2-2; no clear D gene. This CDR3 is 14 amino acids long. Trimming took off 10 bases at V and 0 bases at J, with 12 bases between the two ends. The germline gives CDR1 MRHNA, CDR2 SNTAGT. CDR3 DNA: TGTGCCAACCCCCAGACACCGAACACCGGGGAGCTGTTTTTT. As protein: CANPQTPNTGELFF.

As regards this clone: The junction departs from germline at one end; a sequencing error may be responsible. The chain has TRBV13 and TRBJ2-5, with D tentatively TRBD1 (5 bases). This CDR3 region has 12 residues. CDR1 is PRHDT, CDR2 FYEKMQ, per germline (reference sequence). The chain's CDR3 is CASSLGRQTYHF. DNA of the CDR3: TGTGCCAGCAGCTTAGGCCGACAGACTTATCACTTC. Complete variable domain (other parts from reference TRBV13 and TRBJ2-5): AAGVIQSPRHLIKEKRETATLKCYPIPRHDTVYWYQQGPGQDPQFLISFYEKMQSDKGSIPDRFSAQQFSDYHSELNMSSLELGDSALYFCASSLGRQTYHFGPGTRLLVL.

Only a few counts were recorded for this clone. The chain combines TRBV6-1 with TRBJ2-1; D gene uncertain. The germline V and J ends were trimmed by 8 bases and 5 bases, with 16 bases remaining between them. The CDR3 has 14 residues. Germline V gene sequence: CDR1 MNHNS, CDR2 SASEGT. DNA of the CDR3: TGTGCCAGCTTGGTGGCTTCTCCGCACAATGAGCAGTTCTTC. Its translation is CASLVASPHNEQFF.

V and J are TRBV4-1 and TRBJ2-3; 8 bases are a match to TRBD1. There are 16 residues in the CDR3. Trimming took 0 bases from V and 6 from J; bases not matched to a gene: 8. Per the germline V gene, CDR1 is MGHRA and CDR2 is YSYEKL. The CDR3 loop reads CASSQEDRGGEDTQYF. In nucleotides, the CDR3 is TGCGCCAGCAGCCAAGAAGACAGGGGTGGTGAGGATACGCAGTATTTT.

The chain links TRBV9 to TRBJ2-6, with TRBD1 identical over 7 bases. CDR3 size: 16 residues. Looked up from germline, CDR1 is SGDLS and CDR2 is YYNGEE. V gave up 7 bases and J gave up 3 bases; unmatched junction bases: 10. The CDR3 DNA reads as TGTGCCAGCGGCCCCGTTTCAGGGGGTGGGGCCAACGTCCTGACTTTC. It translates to CASGPVSGGGANVLTF. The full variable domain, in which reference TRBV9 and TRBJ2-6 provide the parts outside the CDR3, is DSGVTQTPKHLITATGQRVTLRCSPRSGDLSVYWYQQSLDQGLQFLIQYYNGEERAKGNILERFSAQQFPDLHSELNLSSLELGDSALYFCASGPVSGGGANVLTFGAGSRLTVL.

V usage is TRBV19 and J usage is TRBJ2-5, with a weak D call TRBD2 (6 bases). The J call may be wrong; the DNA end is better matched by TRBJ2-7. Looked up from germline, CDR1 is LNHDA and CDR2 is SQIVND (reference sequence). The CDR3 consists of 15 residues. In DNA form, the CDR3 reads TGTGCCAGTAGTATGGGTGGTAGCGGCTCCTACGAGCAGTACTTC. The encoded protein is CASSMGGSGSYEQYF.

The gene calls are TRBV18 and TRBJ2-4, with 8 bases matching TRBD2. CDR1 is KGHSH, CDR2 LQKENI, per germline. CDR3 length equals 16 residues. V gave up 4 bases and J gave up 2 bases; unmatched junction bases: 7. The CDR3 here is CASSHGGGTPKNIQYF. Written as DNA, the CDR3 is TGTGCCAGCTCACACGGGGGGGGAACACCCAAAAACATTCAGTACTTC.

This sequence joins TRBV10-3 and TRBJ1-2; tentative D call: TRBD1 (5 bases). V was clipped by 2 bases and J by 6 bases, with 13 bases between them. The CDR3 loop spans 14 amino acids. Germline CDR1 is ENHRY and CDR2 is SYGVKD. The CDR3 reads CAISEIKEGNGYTF. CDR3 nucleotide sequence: TGTGCCATCAGTGAGATTAAGGAGGGGAATGGCTACACCTTC.

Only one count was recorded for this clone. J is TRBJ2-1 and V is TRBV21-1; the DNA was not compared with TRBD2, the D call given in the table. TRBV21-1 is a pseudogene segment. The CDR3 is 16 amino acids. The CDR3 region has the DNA TGTGCCAGCAGCAATATGGGGACTAGCGGGAGGGAGGTTGAGTTCTTC. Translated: CASSNMGTSGREVEFF.

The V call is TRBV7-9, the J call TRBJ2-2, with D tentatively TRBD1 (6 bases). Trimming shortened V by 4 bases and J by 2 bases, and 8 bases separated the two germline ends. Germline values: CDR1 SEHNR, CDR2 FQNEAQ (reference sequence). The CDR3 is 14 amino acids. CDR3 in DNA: TGTGCCAGCAGCTCACAGGGAAACACCGGGGAGCTGTTTTTT. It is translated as CASSSQGNTGELFF.

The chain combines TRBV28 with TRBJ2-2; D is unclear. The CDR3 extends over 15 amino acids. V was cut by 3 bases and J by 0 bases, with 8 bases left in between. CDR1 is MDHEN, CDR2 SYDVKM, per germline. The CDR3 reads CASSFQRSNTGELFF. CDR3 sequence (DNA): TGTGCCAGCAGTTTTCAACGGTCGAACACCGGGGAGCTGTTTTTT.

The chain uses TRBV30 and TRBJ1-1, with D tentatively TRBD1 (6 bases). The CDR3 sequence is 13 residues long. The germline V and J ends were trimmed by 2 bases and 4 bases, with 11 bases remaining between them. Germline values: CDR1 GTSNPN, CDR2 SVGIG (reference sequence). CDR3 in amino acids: CAWSKGGATEAFF. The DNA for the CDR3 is TGTGCCTGGAGTAAGGGGGGGGCCACTGAAGCTTTCTTT.

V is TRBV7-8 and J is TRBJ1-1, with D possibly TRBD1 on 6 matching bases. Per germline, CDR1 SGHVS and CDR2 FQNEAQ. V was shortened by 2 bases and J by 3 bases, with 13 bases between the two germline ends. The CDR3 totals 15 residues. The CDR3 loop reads CASSLNRALDTEAFF. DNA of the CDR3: TGTGCCAGCAGCTTAAACAGGGCCCTGGACACTGAAGCTTTCTTT.

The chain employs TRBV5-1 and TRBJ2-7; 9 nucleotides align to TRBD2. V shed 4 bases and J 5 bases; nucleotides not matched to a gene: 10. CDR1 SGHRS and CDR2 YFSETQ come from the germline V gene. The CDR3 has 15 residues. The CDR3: CASSPLGGRAHEQYF. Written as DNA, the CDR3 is TGCGCCAGCAGCCCCCTGGGCGGGAGGGCCCACGAGCAGTACTTC.

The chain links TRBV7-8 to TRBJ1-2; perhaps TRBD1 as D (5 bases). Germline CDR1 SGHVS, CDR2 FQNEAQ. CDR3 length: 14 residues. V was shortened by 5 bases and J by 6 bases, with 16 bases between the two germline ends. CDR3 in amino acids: CASSVGTPGDGYTF. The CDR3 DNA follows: TGTGCCAGCAGCGTAGGGACCCCGGGGGATGGCTACACCTTC.

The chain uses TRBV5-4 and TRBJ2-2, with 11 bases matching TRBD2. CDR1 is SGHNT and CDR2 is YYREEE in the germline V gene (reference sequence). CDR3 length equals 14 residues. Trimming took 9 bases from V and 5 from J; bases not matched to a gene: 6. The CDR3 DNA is TGTGCCACCGCACTAGCGGGAGCGACCGGGGAGCTGTTTTTT. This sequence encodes CATALAGATGELFF.